Sequencing of this TCR beta chain was carried out in a study of T cell repertoires in cytomegalovirus infection. Study-wide results and caveats: Cumulative frequency (of public TCR beta family members) identified carriers of CMV plus the relevant HLA.

This CDR3 has 17 amino acids. Trimming took 2 bases from V and 0 from J; bases not matched to a gene: 7. Germline V CDR1 and CDR2: SEHNR, FQNEAQ (reference sequence). With respect to this clonotype: Its target is unknown.

Each CDR3 protein gets one entry after TCRdb re-called the reads with MiXCR. The sample has 200,000 to 250,000 distinct CDR3 sequences; around 35% are singletons. The receptor was derived from a human donor in good health (CMV status not recorded). Some clones in this sample may be carry-over from other donors' samples. This specimen was CD8+ T cells from cultured PBMCs, taken from culture after CMV antigen stimulation. This rearrangement joins TRBV7-9 to TRBJ2-1, with 7 bases that match TRBD2. The CDR3 DNA reads TGTGCCAGCAGCTTAAGGTCTAGCGGAAGCTCCTACAATGAGCAGTTCTTC. Its translation is CASSLRSSGSSYNEQFF.